This passage covers 21 T cell receptor beta chains from one sample sequenced in a study of metastatic and nonmetastatic thyroid tumors. MiXCR was used by TCRdb to re-call the PCR reads. In the table there are about 39,000 clones, 19% of which are singletons. All patients were untreated before thyroid surgery. The sequenced material came from blood. The receptors originated from a female donor with papillary thyroid cancer or a benign thyroid nodule (not recorded which). Some clones in this sample may be carry-over from other donors' samples.

In its sample, this clone ranks as medium-sized. The chain employs TRBV28 and TRBJ2-7; D might be TRBD1 (6 bases). Germline-derived CDR1 and CDR2 are MDHEN and SYDVKM. The CDR3 has 16 amino acids. With 8 bases removed from V and 2 bases from J, the gap between germline ends came to 22 bases. In DNA, the CDR3 is TGTGCCAGCGAAGGCCCTGGAGACAGGTCTACCTACGAGCAGTACTTC. Amino acid sequence: CASEGPGDRSTYEQYF.

This clone was detected only a few times. This chain links TRBV6-1 with TRBJ2-1, with D tentatively TRBD2 (5 bases). CDR1 MNHNS and CDR2 SASEGT come from the germline V gene. Trimming shortened V by 6 bases and J by 4 bases, and 16 bases separated the two germline ends. The length of the CDR3 is 15 residues. The CDR3 nucleotides are TGTGCCAGCAGCCTTAGCGAAGGTGGTTACAATGAGCAGTTCTTC. Its protein is CASSLSEGGYNEQFF.

This clone was counted many times. V gene TRBV7-2 combines with J gene TRBJ1-1; 8 positions match TRBD1. Germline trimming cut 5 bases from V and 1 base from J; bases unmatched to any gene: 3. Germline V lookup: CDR1 SGHTA, CDR2 FQGNSA. This CDR3 is 14 amino acids long. CDR3 in DNA: TGTGCCAGCAGCCCAGACAGGGGGAACACTGAAGCTTTCTTT. Translation: CASSPDRGNTEAFF.

This clone was counted ten times or more. This chain uses TRBV11-1 with TRBJ2-4; D unclear. The V end was cut by 5 bases, the J end by 1 base, with 9 bases between. The CDR3 is 14 amino acids. CDR1 is SGHAT, CDR2 FQDESV, per germline (reference sequence). This CDR3 reads CASSAYSAKNIQYF. CDR3 DNA: TGTGCCAGCAGCGCCTACTCCGCCAAAAACATTCAGTACTTC.

This clone was detected only a few times. The chain is built from TRBV6-1 and TRBJ2-1; unclear D gene. V lost 5 bases and J 5 bases, leaving 13 bases between the germline ends. The germline CDR1 and CDR2 sequences are MNHNS and SASEGT. This CDR3 is 14 amino acids long. The CDR3: CASSRCSLDNEQFF. CDR3 in DNA: TGTGCCAGCAGTAGGTGTAGTCTCGACAATGAGCAGTTCTTC.

This clone occurred many times. The chain employs TRBV6-5 and TRBJ1-2; 9 bases are a match to TRBD1. Per germline, CDR1 MNHEY and CDR2 SVGAGI. This CDR3 spans 15 amino acids. With 4 bases clipped from V and 5 bases from J, the junction kept 8 bases outside the gene matches. Here the CDR3 reads CASSSSDRGSYGYTF. In DNA form, the CDR3 reads TGTGCCAGCAGTTCCTCCGACAGGGGGAGTTATGGCTACACCTTC.

The table lists this clone with many counts. At the DNA level, this CDR3 is encoded by other sequences in the same sample as well. The genes are TRBV11-1 and TRBJ2-2; 13 nucleotides line up with TRBD2. J gave up 5 bases and V 3 bases, and 0 bases lay outside the gene matches. The CDR3 loop spans 15 amino acids. Germline V gene lookup returns CDR1 SGHAT and CDR2 FQDESV (reference sequence). CDR3 residues: CASSLGLAGTGELFF. The CDR3 nucleotides are TGTGCCAGCAGCTTGGGACTAGCGGGAACCGGGGAGCTGTTTTTT. The complete variable domain, with remaining parts taken from reference TRBV11-1 and TRBJ2-2, reads EAEVAQSPRYKITEKSQAVAFWCDPISGHATLYWYRQILGQGPELLVQFQDESVVDDSQLPKDRFSAERLKGVDSTLKIQPAELGDSAMYLCASSLGLAGTGELFFGEGSRLTVL.

The rearrangement uses TRBV14 and TRBJ2-3; a weak D match, TRBD2 (5 bases). Trimming took off 0 bases at V and 0 bases at J, with 13 bases between the two ends. The germline gives CDR1 SGHDN, CDR2 FVKESK. CDR3 length: 17 amino acids. The CDR3 nucleotides are TGTGCCAGCAGCCAAGATTTGGCGGGCACTAGCACAGATACGCAGTATTTT. Translation gives CASSQDLAGTSTDTQYF.

This clone occurred many times. The rearrangement joins TRBV30 to TRBJ1-6; 7 bases align to TRBD1. J gave up 8 bases and V 5 bases, and 6 bases lay outside the gene matches. This CDR3 has 13 residues. The germline V gene has CDR1 GTSNPN and CDR2 SVGIG (reference sequence). CDR3 sequence: CAWAGQQDSPLHF. CDR3 DNA sequence: TGTGCCTGGGCGGGACAGCAGGATTCACCCCTCCACTTT.

The gene calls are TRBV5-1 and TRBJ1-2; D is ambiguous. The CDR3 has 15 residues. V lost 1 base and J 4 bases, leaving 14 bases between the germline ends. From germline, CDR1 is SGHRS and CDR2 YFSETQ. The CDR3 is CASSLFSAGGYGYTF. CDR3 bases: TGCGCCAGCAGCTTGTTCTCGGCAGGAGGCTATGGCTACACCTTC.

Only a few counts were recorded for this clone. The chain joins TRBV6-2 or TRBV6-3 to TRBJ2-3; 8 bases are shared with TRBD1. Per germline, CDR1 MNHEY and CDR2 SVGEGT. CDR3 length: 16 amino acids. V shed 6 bases, J shed 2 bases, and the junction held 10 bases outside the gene matches. The CDR3 loop reads CASRTLRDRFTDTQYF. In DNA, the CDR3 is TGTGCCAGCAGAACTCTGAGGGACAGGTTCACAGATACGCAGTATTTT.

The rearrangement uses TRBV4-2 and TRBJ1-3; a possible D gene is TRBD1 (6 bases). This CDR3 spans 15 amino acids. The V end lost 0 bases, the J end lost 3 bases, and 9 bases lay between the germline ends. Germline loops: CDR1 LGHNA, CDR2 YNFKEQ. CDR3 coding DNA: TGTGCCAGCAGCCAAGAAGACAGGAATGGAAACACCATATATTTT. Translating it yields CASSQEDRNGNTIYF.

This clone was detected many times. The rearrangement uses TRBV6-1 and TRBJ2-7, with 9 bases identical to TRBD2. The V and J ends lost 6 bases and 5 bases, in that order; junction bases with no gene match: 11. Germline V CDR1 and CDR2: MNHNS, SASEGT. This CDR3 is 15 amino acids long. The CDR3 coding sequence is TGTGCCAGCAGCCCAGGGTACAGCGGGAGGAACGAGCAGTACTTC. As protein: CASSPGYSGRNEQYF.

By sample share, this clone is medium-sized. The chain has TRBV6-1 and TRBJ2-7, with TRBD2 as a possible D gene (5 bases). V gave up 4 bases and J gave up 0 bases, with 19 bases separating them. The V gene's germline CDR1 is MNHNS and CDR2 SASEGT. This CDR3 has 17 residues. The CDR3 DNA reads as TGTGCCAGCAGTGGAAGAATACGAGGGAGCGCCTCCTACGAGCAGTACTTC. Its protein product is CASSGRIRGSASYEQYF.

This clone was found many times. This rearrangement joins TRBV6-5 to TRBJ2-2; D perhaps matches TRBD1 (6 bases). This CDR3 region has 15 residues. Between the trimmed V and J ends, which lost 3 bases and 6 bases, there was a span of 14 bases. Germline values: CDR1 MNHEY, CDR2 SVGAGI. The CDR3 DNA reads as TGTGCCAGCAGTTATACCACAGGGTCGGCCGGGGAGCTGTTTTTT. Its protein is CASSYTTGSAGELFF.

This clone was observed a few times. Germline and junction disagree at one end, which may indicate a read error. The V call is TRBV12-3 or TRBV12-4, the J call TRBJ1-6; no clear D gene. The CDR3 loop spans 10 amino acids. CDR3: CASRDSPLHF. Here the CDR3 DNA reads TGTGCCAGCAGAGATTCACCACTCCACTTT.

In its sample, this clone was seen many times. This may stem from a read error, because a much larger clone lies one nucleotide away. This chain links TRBV28 with TRBJ1-6; D is unresolved. V was trimmed by 0 bases and J by 7 bases, leaving 1 base between them. CDR1 and CDR2 (germline): MDHEN, SYDVKM. The CDR3 has 12 residues. The CDR3: CASSLWNSPLHF. The CDR3 DNA is TGTGCCAGCAGTTTATGGAATTCACCCCTCCACTTT.

This clone was seen many times. The rearrangement links TRBV4-2 to TRBJ2-3, with D uncertain. V shed 1 base and J shed 2 bases, with 13 bases lying between them. The CDR3 is 16 residues long. Per the germline V gene, CDR1 is LGHNA and CDR2 is YNFKEQ. The CDR3 DNA sequence: TGTGCCAGCAGCCAAGTTGGGGATTCCTACACAGATACGCAGTATTTT. Translation gives CASSQVGDSYTDTQYF.

There are a few counts of this clone. This sequence may be a read error, since a much larger clone differs from it by one base. The chain is built from TRBV4-1 and TRBJ2-1; D might be TRBD1 or TRBD2, each matching 5 bases. The germline gives CDR1 MGHRA, CDR2 YSYEKL. The CDR3 runs 13 residues. V lost 4 bases and J 10 bases, leaving 14 bases between the germline ends. This CDR3 reads CASSRLLGVEQFF. The CDR3 DNA follows: TGCGCCAGCAGCCGCCTACTGGGGGTCGAGCAGTTCTTC.

This clone was observed at least ten times. The J gene is TRBJ1-4, the V gene TRBV15, with unresolved D. V lost 2 bases and J 5 bases, leaving 12 bases between the germline ends. The length of the CDR3 is 15 residues. In germline, CDR1 is LNHNV, CDR2 YYDKDF (reference sequence). CDR3 region: CATSRPDGGNEKLFF. The CDR3 coding sequence is TGTGCCACCAGCAGACCGGACGGCGGAAATGAAAAACTGTTTTTT.

This clone was counted many times. The J gene is TRBJ2-7, the V gene TRBV7-8; no reliable D call. This CDR3 is built from 15 residues. V was shortened by 4 bases and J by 0 bases, with 13 bases between the two germline ends. Germline loops: CDR1 SGHVS, CDR2 FQNEAQ. The CDR3 nucleotides are TGTGCCAGCAGCTCCTTAGAAGTCAGCTCCTACGAGCAGTACTTC. Translated, it gives CASSSLEVSSYEQYF.